The entry below gives a single T cell receptor beta chain sequence along with its context. This sample was taken from a study of blood T cell repertoires in COVID-19. For the study at large: Sites in the United States, Italy and Spain provided acute and convalescent COVID-19 samples. The cDNA or gDNA used as material had been derived from T cells, B-cell-depleted T cells, or PBMCs.

Trimming removed 1 base from V and 6 bases from J; junction bases left unmatched: 10. Per germline, CDR1 SGHTA and CDR2 FQGNSA. CDR3 size: 17 residues. Original processing notes: Quantification of nucleated cells was approximated via reference gene primer amplification. Profiled with immunoSEQ multiplex PCR; TCRdb holds only in-frame clones, not every one. The D gene and trimming were derived from the DNA, and the V and J assignments and clone size from that table. The sample lists 150,000 to 200,000 clones, 90% to 95% occurring once. Those enrolled in Seattle joined during active infection and were followed longitudinally afterward.

This clonotype was obtained from a woman in her sixties or seventies with COVID-19, enrolled during active disease. The chain links TRBV7-2 to TRBJ2-7; TRBD2 matches at 12 bases. The specimen was peripheral blood. The CDR3 reads CASSLGASGGAKGEQYF. The CDR3 coding sequence is TGTGCCAGCAGCTTAGGGGCTAGCGGGGGGGCCAAGGGCGAGCAGTACTTC.